This T cell receptor beta chain was sequenced for a study of OX40 agonist ivuxolimab in advanced cancers. Looking at the study overall: Two patients with cutaneous melanoma and one with hepatocellular carcinoma, three in total, showed partial responses. General study points: Dose levels from 0.1 to 3.0 mg/kg saw CD4+ and CD8+ blood T cells expand clonally by week 6.

TCRdb keeps only in-frame clones here, not all; method: immunoSEQ multiplex PCR. Found here are more than 85,000 clones, about 91% of them singletons; the top ten hold roughly 0.33%. Only one count was recorded for this clone. No antigen is known for it. CDR1 SGHRS and CDR2 YFSETQ come from the germline V gene. CDR3 length equals 16 residues. Trimming removed 4 bases from V and 8 bases from J, with 21 bases in between. The J gene is TRBJ1-4, the V gene TRBV5-1; no firm D call. The sample in question was CD4+ or CD8+ T cells sorted from blood, obtained in a trial of the OX40 agonist ivuxolimab. This TCR was sampled from an adult with an advanced solid tumor such as melanoma, head and neck, liver or kidney cancer. CDR3 DNA sequence: TGCGCCAGCAGCCCGAGAGGACCCGAACTCGGGGAAAAACTGTTTTTT. Its translation is CASSPRGPELGEKLFF.